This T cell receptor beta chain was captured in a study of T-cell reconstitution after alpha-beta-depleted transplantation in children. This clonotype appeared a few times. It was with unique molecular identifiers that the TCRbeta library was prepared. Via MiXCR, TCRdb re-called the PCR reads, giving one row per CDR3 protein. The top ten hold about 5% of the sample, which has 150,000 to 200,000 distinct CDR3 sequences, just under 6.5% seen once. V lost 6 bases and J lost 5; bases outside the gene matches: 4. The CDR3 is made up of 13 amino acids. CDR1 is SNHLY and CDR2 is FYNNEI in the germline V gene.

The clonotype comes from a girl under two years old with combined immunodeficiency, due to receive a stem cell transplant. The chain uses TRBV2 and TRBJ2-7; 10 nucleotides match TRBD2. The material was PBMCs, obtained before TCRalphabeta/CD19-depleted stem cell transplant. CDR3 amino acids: CASSSGRGNEQYF. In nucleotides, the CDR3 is TGTGCCAGCAGCAGCGGGAGGGGGAACGAGCAGTACTTC.